A single sample is the source of the 21 T cell receptor beta chains below, sequenced in a study of shared T cell receptors in the human thymus. Profiled with immunoSEQ multiplex PCR; TCRdb holds only in-frame clones, not every one. This table holds 600,000 to 900,000 clones, 80% to 90% found once. The same data also went into a second study, on human thymus T cells.

The source material was thymocytes. The receptors shown here come from a girl under three years old with a congenital heart defect.

This chain connects TRBV5-4 to TRBJ2-5; the match to TRBD2 covers 11 bases. Losses at the gene ends were 4 bases for V and 5 bases for J; bases not matched to a gene: 13. The germline V gene encodes CDR1 SGHNT and CDR2 YYREEE (reference sequence). This CDR3 is 17 amino acids long. For the CDR3, the DNA is TGTGCCAGCAGCCCGCGACTTTTTAGCGGGGGGGCCGAGACCCAGTACTTC. Translated, it gives CASSPRLFSGGAETQYF.

J is TRBJ1-5 and V is TRBV2; D gene uncertain. CDR1 and CDR2 from the germline V gene are SNHLY and FYNNEI. Trimming stripped 5 bases from V and 0 bases from J, with 14 bases between. The CDR3 runs 16 residues. CDR3 residues: CASSPRAFYSNQPQHF. The CDR3 DNA sequence: TGTGCCAGCAGTCCACGAGCCTTTTATAGCAATCAGCCCCAGCATTTT.

The gene calls are TRBV11-2 and TRBJ1-6, with 9 positions matching TRBD1. The trim removed 1 base at V and 14 bases at J, leaving 21 bases unmatched. Germline V gene data show CDR1 as SGHAT and CDR2 as FQNNGV. This CDR3 has 19 amino acids. The CDR3, as DNA: TGTGCCAGCAGCTTAGCACCAGATTCGGGACAGGGCTCGTCTTTATCCCTCCACTTT. It is translated as CASSLAPDSGQGSSLSLHF.

J is TRBJ1-1 and V is TRBV4-3; possibly TRBD1 for D (6 bases). Trimming removed 0 bases from V and 4 bases from J, with 18 bases in between. There are 17 residues in the CDR3. Germline V gene data show CDR1 as LGHNA and CDR2 as YSLEER. In DNA, the CDR3 is TGCGCCAGCAGCCAAGATTCATACCGGGGGGCGGGCACTGAAGCTTTCTTT. Protein product: CASSQDSYRGAGTEAFF.

The chain uses TRBV5-1 and TRBJ2-1; TRBD2 matches at 7 bases. The CDR3 is 19 amino acids. V shed 4 bases and J 6 bases; nucleotides not matched to a gene: 22. The germline CDR1 and CDR2 sequences are SGHRS and YFSETQ. The CDR3 loop is CASSHKRANGGLGGNEQFF. CDR3 DNA: TGCGCCAGCAGCCACAAACGGGCTAACGGCGGACTAGGTGGCAATGAGCAGTTCTTC.

V is TRBV9 and J is TRBJ1-5, with a tentative D call TRBD1 (5 bases). Germline CDR1 SGDLS, CDR2 YYNGEE. The CDR3 sequence is 14 residues long. V dropped 0 bases and J dropped 5 bases, with 9 bases sitting between them. The CDR3, as DNA: TGTGCCAGCAGCGTAGGCAGGGCGGATCAGCCCCAGCATTTT. Translating gives CASSVGRADQPQHF.

The V gene is TRBV28, the J gene TRBJ2-1; the match to TRBD1 covers 9 bases. V shed 7 bases and J 4 bases; nucleotides not matched to a gene: 5. This CDR3 region has 14 residues. CDR1 is MDHEN and CDR2 is SYDVKM in the germline V gene. The CDR3 protein is CASKKDRGYNEQFF. CDR3 bases: TGTGCCAGCAAAAAGGACAGGGGTTACAATGAGCAGTTCTTC.

The chain recombines TRBV4-1 with TRBJ1-1; the D gene is possibly TRBD1 (5 bases). The germline V gene has CDR1 MGHRA and CDR2 YSYEKL. This CDR3 has 14 amino acids. Trimming shortened V by 5 bases and J by 1 base, and 11 bases separated the two germline ends. The CDR3 DNA follows: TGCGCCAGCAGCTTCCGGGGGGAGAACACTGAAGCTTTCTTT. Amino acids: CASSFRGENTEAFF.

This chain joins TRBV14 and TRBJ2-2; 7 bases map to TRBD1. Germline V gene data show CDR1 as SGHDN and CDR2 as FVKESK. The CDR3 runs to 16 residues. Unmatched junction bases numbered 14, after V lost 7 bases and J lost 6 bases. The CDR3, as DNA: TGTGCCAGCACCAAACGGGACAGCCTTTCGGCCGGGGAGCTGTTTTTT. Translation: CASTKRDSLSAGELFF.

The chain couples TRBV7-2 to TRBJ1-2; 7 bases line up with TRBD1. The CDR3 length is 16 residues. The V gene's germline CDR1 is SGHTA and CDR2 FQGNSA. V dropped 1 base and J dropped 3; count of bases not matched to a gene: 8. This CDR3 reads CASSLGAWGTDYGYTF. The CDR3, as DNA: TGTGCCAGCAGCTTAGGGGCTTGGGGGACAGACTATGGCTACACCTTC.

This chain uses TRBV15 with TRBJ1-5; maybe TRBD1 (5 bases). Germline V gives CDR1 LNHNV, CDR2 YYDKDF (reference sequence). This CDR3 contains 13 residues. Trimming took off 3 bases at V and 8 bases at J, with 11 bases between the two ends. CDR3 coding DNA: TGTGCCACCAGCAGGAAACAGGAGAAGCCCCAGCATTTT. This encodes CATSRKQEKPQHF. Complete variable domain (other parts from reference TRBV15 and TRBJ1-5): DAMVIQNPRYQVTQFGKPVTLSCSQTLNHNVMYWYQQKSSQAPKLLFHYYDKDFNNEADTPDNFQSRRPNTSFCFLDIRSPGLGDTAMYLCATSRKQEKPQHFGDGTRLSIL.

As concerns this clone: Here the CDR3 omits its conserved ending phenylalanine or tryptophan, so a read error is the likely source. The DNA is left out, because the CDR3 cannot be placed on it with certainty; the CDR3 is given as TCRdb lists it. The chain uses TRBV10-3 and TRBJ1-1; the D call in the table, TRBD1, was not verified against the DNA. CDR1 is ENHRY and CDR2 is SYGVKD in the germline V gene. Inclusive of both ends, the CDR3 amounts to 12 amino acids. CDR3 amino acids: CAISESMKLGLM.

V is TRBV4-3 and J is TRBJ2-1; 13 nucleotides align to TRBD2. The CDR3 length is 20 residues. The J segment lost 6 bases and the V segment lost 0 bases, leaving 14 bases of the junction unmatched. Germline lookup yields CDR1 LGHNA and CDR2 YSLEER. CDR3 sequence: CASSQDSRLAGGPHGNEQFF. The CDR3 DNA follows: TGCGCCAGCAGCCAAGATTCCCGACTAGCGGGGGGCCCTCACGGCAATGAGCAGTTCTTC.

The DNA for the CDR3 is TGTGCCAGCAGCCCGGTGGGACAGGCCCCAGATACGCAGTATTTT. This codes for CASSPVGQAPDTQYF. The V and J genes are TRBV7-2 and TRBJ2-3, with 8 bases fitting TRBD1. CDR3 length equals 15 residues. The junction had 8 bases not matched to a gene; V was cut back by 5 bases and J by 4 bases. Germline V CDR1 and CDR2: SGHTA, FQGNSA.

This clone showed up just a few times. V is TRBV9 and J is TRBJ2-2; D perhaps matches TRBD1 (6 bases). The CDR3 consists of 16 residues. CDR1 SGDLS and CDR2 YYNGEE come from the germline V gene. V lost 4 bases, J lost 2 bases, and 15 bases lay in between. The CDR3 is CASSSVGDTNTGELFF. CDR3 nucleotide sequence: TGTGCCAGCAGCAGTGTAGGGGACACCAACACCGGGGAGCTGTTTTTT.

V gene TRBV20-1 combines with J gene TRBJ2-7; D is possibly TRBD1 (6 bases). The ends were cut back, 6 bases at V and 5 bases at J, with 11 bases in the middle. From germline, CDR1 is DFQATT and CDR2 SNEGSKA (reference sequence). There are 11 residues in the CDR3. CDR3 loop: CSAPYRDEQYF. CDR3 in DNA: TGCAGTGCCCCGTACAGGGACGAGCAGTACTTC.

The CDR3 protein is CASSFSPGWSPLHF. The DNA for the CDR3 is TGTGCCAGCAGCTTTTCCCCCGGTTGGTCACCCCTCCACTTT. The chain recombines TRBV7-9 with TRBJ1-6; D not resolved. Trimming pared 3 bases from V and 10 bases from J, leaving 13 bases between. Germline V gene lookup returns CDR1 SEHNR and CDR2 FQNEAQ (reference sequence). This CDR3 is built from 14 residues. The full variable domain, with the rest looked up from reference TRBV7-9 and TRBJ1-6, is DTGVSQNPRHKITKRGQNVTFRCDPISEHNRLYWYRQTLGQGPEFLTYFQNEAQLEKSRLLSDRFSAERPKGSFSTLEIQRTEQGDSAMYLCASSFSPGWSPLHFGNGTRLTVT.

The rearrangement joins TRBV7-3 to TRBJ2-1, with D possibly TRBD2 on 5 matching bases. Germline CDR1 reads SGHTA; CDR2 reads FQGTGA. The length of the CDR3 is 15 residues. Trimming removed 5 bases from V and 0 bases from J, with 11 bases in between. CDR3 protein: CASSKKGSSYNEQFF. Here the CDR3 DNA reads TGTGCCAGCAGCAAAAAAGGGAGCTCCTACAATGAGCAGTTCTTC. Combining the CDR3 with reference TRBV7-3 and TRBJ2-1 gives the whole variable domain GAGVSQTPSNKVTEKGKYVELRCDPISGHTALYWYRQSLGQGPEFLIYFQGTGAADDSGLPNDRFFAVRPEGSVSTLKIQRTERGDSAVYLCASSKKGSSYNEQFFGPGTRLTVL.

This clone was found once. The gene calls are TRBV15 and TRBJ1-2; 7 bases line up with TRBD1. V gave up 0 bases and J gave up 6 bases; unmatched junction bases: 16. The CDR3 extends over 18 amino acids. CDR1 LNHNV and CDR2 YYDKDF come from the germline V gene (reference sequence). For the CDR3, the DNA is TGTGCCACCAGCAGAGATCCTCCAGCAGGGGGGTTAGGGGATGGCTACACCTTC. It translates to CATSRDPPAGGLGDGYTF.

V and J are TRBV5-5 and TRBJ1-2; D is uncertain. Between the trimmed V and J ends, which lost 2 bases and 5 bases, there was a span of 16 bases. From germline, CDR1 is SGHKS and CDR2 YYEKEE (reference sequence). The CDR3 consists of 15 residues. The CDR3 nucleotides read TGTGCCAGCAGCTTTATAAACAGCCGAAAGTATGGCTACACCTTC. Translation gives CASSFINSRKYGYTF.

This rearrangement joins TRBV4-1 to TRBJ1-1; 8 bases are a match to TRBD1. J gave up 3 bases and V 5 bases, and 20 bases lay outside the gene matches. This CDR3 has 19 residues. The germline gives CDR1 MGHRA, CDR2 YSYEKL. The CDR3 reads CASSSRNRGKYPRYTEAFF. The CDR3 nucleotides are TGCGCCAGCAGCTCTCGTAACAGGGGGAAATACCCGAGATACACTGAAGCTTTCTTT.